These T cell receptor beta chains were read from a single sample in a study of identical twins. TCRdb passed the 5' RACE reads through MiXCR, listing each CDR3 protein once. The repertoire holds 450,000 or so distinct CDR3 sequences, with 20% to 25% as singletons. A further study also used this sample, focusing on T cells expressing NK-cell markers.

The sequencing sample was made of CD4+ T cells sorted from blood. Receptor source: a young woman in good health. Both conserved end residues are part of each CDR3. Each record gives: clone size, V gene, J gene, CDR3 protein. Clone size is not always given. Where it is, it says once, few, many or a class for expanded clones.

few,TRBV5-6,TRBJ2-1,CASSPSAPGLAGFTNEQFF
.,TRBV7-9,TRBJ2-1,CASSFSHDEQFF
.,TRBV12-3/TRBV12-4,TRBJ2-3,CASGAPITDTQYF
.,TRBV10-3,TRBJ1-4,CAISPGEKLFF
.,TRBV12-3/TRBV12-4,TRBJ2-2,CASSPRALTSGSAGELFF
.,TRBV4-3,TRBJ2-1,CASSQDSPLWFDRSEQFF
few,TRBV4-1,TRBJ1-2,CASSQDLFGENYGYTF
.,TRBV4-3,TRBJ2-1,CASSPGWASGSLDEQFF
few,TRBV3-1,TRBJ2-5,CASSHALTPETQYF
few,TRBV6-1,TRBJ1-2,CASRQTGGLNYGYTF
.,TRBV20-1,TRBJ2-1,CSAIAGEKGNEQFF
few,TRBV5-1,TRBJ2-1,CASIGVSYNEQFF
once,TRBV28,TRBJ2-3,CASSSQGAPQYF
many,TRBV12-3/TRBV12-4,TRBJ2-6,CASSLGVSGANVLTF
few,TRBV11-2,TRBJ1-3,CASSNSPGYTIYF
.,TRBV2,TRBJ1-6,CASRPGTGENSPLHF
.,TRBV11-1,TRBJ1-2,CASSEIRSPGQLGYGYTF
few,TRBV4-3,TRBJ2-3,CASSIDHTDTQYF
many,TRBV5-1,TRBJ2-5,CASSFDRPSEETQYF
.,TRBV6-1,TRBJ2-2,CATSRDRGYTGELFF
.,TRBV4-3,TRBJ2-1,CASSHNPTSGTYNEQFF
.,TRBV13,TRBJ2-2,CASRRDRANTGELFF
.,TRBV3-1,TRBJ2-2,CASSQVWDRGPSNTGELFF
.,TRBV29-1,TRBJ1-1,CSVGKGITEAFF
.,TRBV7-2,TRBJ1-1,CASRLQDTEAFF
.,TRBV10-2,TRBJ1-5,CASSPSSRDQPQHF
.,TRBV15,TRBJ2-7,CATSRDSGYEQYF
.,TRBV20-1,TRBJ2-7,CSARVFSEQYF
.,TRBV20-1,TRBJ1-5,CSASEKYSNQPQHF
.,TRBV6-2/TRBV6-3,TRBJ2-2,CASLSPPGELFF
.,TRBV29-1,TRBJ2-7,CSVPITGSAYEQYF
many,TRBV12-3/TRBV12-4,TRBJ2-1,CASSLRREQFF
.,TRBV5-1,TRBJ1-2,CASSLGTGTRDYGYTF
few,TRBV12-3/TRBV12-4,TRBJ2-7,CASSFRTPQGEQYF
few,TRBV5-5,TRBJ2-7,CASSLRPSYEQYF
.,TRBV5-1,TRBJ2-5,CASSLDGLAGGLETQYF
.,TRBV7-9,TRBJ2-3,CASSLDPTGDTQYF
.,TRBV7-3,TRBJ2-2,CASSLSSTGELFF
.,TRBV5-1,TRBJ2-3,CASSFGRPNPTDTQYF
few,TRBV5-1,TRBJ2-3,CASSLSSPPQYF
few,TRBV20-1,TRBJ2-3,CSGVRPTALNTDTQYF
few,TRBV7-9,TRBJ2-7,CASSRFSGEYEQYF
.,TRBV7-2,TRBJ1-2,CASSTLTGLGYGYTF
few,TRBV10-2,TRBJ2-4,CASTLSGRNIQYF
few,TRBV6-1,TRBJ2-4,CASSSRGAGGKNIQYF
.,TRBV5-6,TRBJ1-6,CASSLGIDSPLHF
.,TRBV7-8,TRBJ2-4,CASSLERRTAAKNIQYF
few,TRBV6-1,TRBJ1-1,CATARVRNTEAFF
.,TRBV2,TRBJ2-7,CASWTGYEQYF
.,TRBV18,TRBJ2-5,CASSPRGGAQETQYF
few,TRBV2,TRBJ2-1,CASSEEVQPNEQFF
.,TRBV7-2,TRBJ2-5,CASSLATTEETQYF
.,TRBV7-9,TRBJ2-7,CASSLWDREYEQYF
few,TRBV20-1,TRBJ2-7,CSARGQRDRSYEQYF
once,TRBV9,TRBJ2-2,CASSVVGQGTGELFF
.,TRBV20-1,TRBJ2-3,CSAGGSSRGTPDTQYF
.,TRBV7-3,TRBJ2-2,CASSYTGTGNTGELFF